The TCR beta chain under discussion was sequenced for a study of cytomegalovirus exposure and HLA in healthy donors. Study observations and caveats: Most TCR sequences were rare, but some public TCRs occurred in many donors.

The CDR3 sequence is 14 residues long. Germline V gene lookup returns CDR1 MGHDK and CDR2 SYGVNS. V was pared by 5 bases and J by 4 bases, with 7 bases of the junction left unmatched. A remark on this clone: The antigen is not known.

The PCR employed 60 Vbeta primers together with 13 Jbeta primers. Clones were read by immunoSEQ multiplex PCR, and TCRdb kept only the in-frame ones, dropping some. The sample holds around 130,000 clones, around 70% seen once. The specimen sequenced was PBMCs. This clonotype originated in a middle-aged man in good health and CMV-seropositive. J is TRBJ2-7 and V is TRBV25-1; 8 bases line up with TRBD1. The CDR3 DNA follows: TGTGCCAGCAGTCCGGCAGGGGGCCCGTACGAGCAGTACTTC. The encoded protein is CASSPAGGPYEQYF.